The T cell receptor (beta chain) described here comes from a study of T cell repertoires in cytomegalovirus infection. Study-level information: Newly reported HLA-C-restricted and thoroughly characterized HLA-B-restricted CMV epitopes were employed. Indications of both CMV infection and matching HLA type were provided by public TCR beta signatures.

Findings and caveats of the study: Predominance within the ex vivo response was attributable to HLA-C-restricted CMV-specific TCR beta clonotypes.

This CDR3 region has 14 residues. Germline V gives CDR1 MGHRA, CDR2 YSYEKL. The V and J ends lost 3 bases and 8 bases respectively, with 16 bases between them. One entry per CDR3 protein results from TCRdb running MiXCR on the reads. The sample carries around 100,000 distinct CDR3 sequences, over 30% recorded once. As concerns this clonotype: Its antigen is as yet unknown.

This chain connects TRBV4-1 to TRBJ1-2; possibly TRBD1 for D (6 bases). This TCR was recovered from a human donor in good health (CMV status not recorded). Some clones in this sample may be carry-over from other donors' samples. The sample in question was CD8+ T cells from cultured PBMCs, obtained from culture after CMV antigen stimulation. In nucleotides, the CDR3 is TGCGCCAGCAGCCATCCCGGGGGGCTAGGGGGCTACACCTTC. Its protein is CASSHPGGLGGYTF.